These T cell receptor beta chains were read from a single sample in a study of T cells expressing NK-cell markers. TCRdb re-analyzed the 5' RACE reads; it lists each CDR3 protein once, without DNA. In all, the sample yields 300,000 or so distinct CDR3 sequences. The sample taken for sequencing was blood T cells: a sorted CD56 or NKG2C T cell subset, CD4+ or CD8+ T cells, or bulk PBMC T cells (not recorded which). The origin of the receptors is a woman aged 18 to 75 in good health. Both conserved end residues are part of each CDR3.

j_gene	v_gene	CDR3aa
TRBJ2-7	TRBV7-2	CASSMGPTPEQYF
TRBJ2-1	TRBV5-1	CASSLAPGGHNEQFF
TRBJ2-5	TRBV20-1	CSARGIAGGYQETQYF
TRBJ2-1	TRBV14	CASSQGTSSYNEQFF
TRBJ2-3	TRBV4-3	CASSQQSTDTQYF
TRBJ2-3	TRBV20-1	CSAPIAGGLRQYF
TRBJ2-7	TRBV20-1	CSARTDLGYEQYF
TRBJ2-3	TRBV5-6	CASSSSSGVRTDTQYF
TRBJ2-5	TRBV7-7	CASSLASGVYQETQYF
TRBJ1-1	TRBV7-2	CASSLQAVNTEAFF
TRBJ2-1	TRBV10-3	CAISDDLLSGNEQFF
TRBJ2-1	TRBV23-1	CASSQLPGLYLLSSYNEQFF
TRBJ1-1	TRBV20-1	CSATGLALAEAFF
TRBJ2-1	TRBV4-3	CASSPQGAGVYNEQFF
TRBJ2-3	TRBV21-1	CASSKEGGGRLGTDTQYF
TRBJ1-6	TRBV5-1	CASSLGQYNSPLHF
TRBJ2-1	TRBV20-1	CSARERTSGYYNEQFF
TRBJ2-7	TRBV6-1	CASSAGLAGISYEQYF
TRBJ2-1	TRBV9	CASSVSGRSGEQFF
TRBJ2-2	TRBV25-1	CASSVNSGSGNTGELFF
TRBJ1-2	TRBV18	CASSPQGAGLSYGYTF
TRBJ1-2	TRBV12-3/TRBV12-4	CASSFMTSGHGYTF
TRBJ1-1	TRBV9	CASSNGWNTEAFF
TRBJ1-5	TRBV28	CASRKNSNQPQHF
TRBJ2-5	TRBV10-3	CAISGGRGGLQETQYF
TRBJ2-7	TRBV28	CASSLPFDYYEQYF
TRBJ1-1	TRBV5-4	CASSLAGTGVTEAFF
TRBJ2-2	TRBV5-1	CASSLGGSENTGELFF
TRBJ2-5	TRBV12-3/TRBV12-4	CASSSGRLYQETQYF
TRBJ2-1	TRBV2	CASTTRYNEQFF
TRBJ2-5	TRBV28	CASRPSGGIGTQYF
TRBJ2-1	TRBV7-2	CASRQTGQGPEQFF
TRBJ2-7	TRBV29-1	CSVVVLTYEQYF
TRBJ2-4	TRBV5-1	CASSQGLAGYLAKNIQYF
TRBJ1-5	TRBV28	CASRYRNSNQPQHF
TRBJ2-1	TRBV7-9	CASSFRSGGGNEQFF
TRBJ1-6	TRBV12-3/TRBV12-4	CASSLRQGPNSPLHF
TRBJ1-2	TRBV7-2	CASTLEAGPYGYTF
TRBJ2-4	TRBV19	CASSIGTREDIQYF
TRBJ2-7	TRBV20-1	CSAEPGQSPYEQYF
TRBJ2-6	TRBV20-1	CSARVGPGANVLTF
TRBJ2-3	TRBV18	CASSPLPPTSGSATDTQYF
TRBJ2-1	TRBV4-2	CASSHPAGGAGGHEQFF
TRBJ2-7	TRBV12-3/TRBV12-4	CASSPEARGEQYF
TRBJ1-2	TRBV6-4	CASSDPQGGRVYGYTF
TRBJ1-2	TRBV4-3	CASSPQTGRYYGYTF
TRBJ2-1	TRBV4-1	CASRWTGDNEQFF
TRBJ2-3	TRBV9	CASSPRNGGTDTQYF
TRBJ2-1	TRBV19	CASSIIGDEQFF
TRBJ2-7	TRBV12-3/TRBV12-4	CASSLVQTYEQYF
TRBJ2-2	TRBV20-1	CSARGTGATGELFF
TRBJ2-1	TRBV20-1	CSAPGYSYNEQFF
TRBJ1-2	TRBV27	CASSSGQRNYGYTF
TRBJ2-5	TRBV3-1	CASSRGSGSSQETQYF
TRBJ2-3	TRBV20-1	CSAPHKGARTDTQYF
TRBJ2-1	TRBV5-1	CASSLDVAGVEQFF
TRBJ2-4	TRBV20-1	CSARGKNIQYF
TRBJ2-5	TRBV5-1	CASSPVAGIIQETQYF